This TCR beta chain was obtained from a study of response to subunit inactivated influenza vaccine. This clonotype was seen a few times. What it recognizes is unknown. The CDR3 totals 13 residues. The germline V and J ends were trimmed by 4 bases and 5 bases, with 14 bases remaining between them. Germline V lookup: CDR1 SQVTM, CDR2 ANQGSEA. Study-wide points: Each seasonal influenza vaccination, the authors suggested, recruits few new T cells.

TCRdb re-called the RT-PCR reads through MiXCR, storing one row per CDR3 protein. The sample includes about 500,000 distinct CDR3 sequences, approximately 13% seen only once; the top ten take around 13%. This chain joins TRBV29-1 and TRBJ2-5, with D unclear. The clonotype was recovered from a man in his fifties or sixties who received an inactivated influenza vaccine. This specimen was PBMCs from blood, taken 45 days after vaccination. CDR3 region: CSVARNIRETQYF. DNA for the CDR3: TGCAGCGTTGCCCGTAATATAAGGGAGACCCAGTACTTC. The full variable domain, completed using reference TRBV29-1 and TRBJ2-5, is SAVISQKPSRDICQRGTSLTIQCQVDSQVTMMFWYRQQPGQSLTLIATANQGSEATYESGFVIDKFPISRPNLTFSTLTVSNMSPEDSSIYLCSVARNIRETQYFGPGTRLLVL.